This paragraph reports one TCR beta chain. Its antigen is not identified. This CDR3 has 19 amino acids. Trimming cost V 3 bases and J 2 bases; bases outside gene matches: 12. Germline V gives CDR1 LGHNA, CDR2 YNFKEQ. The run depth of the assay was deep. This table comes from immunoSEQ multiplex PCR, and its TCRdb copy is limited to in-frame clones, with some not included. The sample consists of 560,000 or so clones, about 95% of them appearing once. The data belong to a study of shared clonotypes between healthy human individuals. Notes on the study in general: Among four donors, roughly 5% of naive CD4 clonotypes were found in common. Against clonotypes common to all four donors, non-shared ones had lower generation probabilities.

Naive-designated CD8 cells lacked CD45RO, were positively enriched for CCR7, and omitted terminally differentiated effector memory CD45RA+ cells. Recent acute infections and vaccinations were absent in the healthy HIV-negative adult donors. Sequenced material: naive CD8+ T cells sorted from blood. The sequence was collected from a woman in her thirties in good health. The rearrangement uses TRBV4-2 and TRBJ2-5; 13 nucleotides agree with TRBD2. The CDR3 loop reads CASSQDLGLAGEWQETQYF. In DNA, the CDR3 is TGTGCCAGCAGCCAGGATCTCGGACTAGCGGGAGAGTGGCAAGAGACCCAGTACTTC.